The T cell receptor beta chain under discussion was sequenced for a study of blood T cell repertoires in COVID-19 (dated by TCRdb to 2018 to 2021). Looking at the study overall: Collaborator samples came from the United States, Italy and Spain and covered acute and convalescent phases of COVID-19. The prospective study material was composed of cDNA or gDNA derived from T cells, B-cell-depleted T cells, or PBMCs. Where available, HLA class I and class II types were obtained from metadata supplied by the sample provider rather than from assay-based typing. Samples were obtained from the ongoing ImmuneRACE study (first 160 participants) and from some 1,200 subjects provided by 6 global collaborators. The repertoires were released in a freely available public database intended as a resource for research on the immune response to SARS-CoV-2. Sample metadata almost always included a de-identified subject ID, COVID-19 status, age in years and sex. Subjects who had been exposed to COVID-19, were actively infected with it, or had recovered from it provided the deeply sampled blood TCRbeta repertoires that made up the dataset. The study at large found these results: How much clinical and demographic metadata was included differed by source and by participant, and the metadata was provided uncurated.

In Seattle, one collaborating source enrolled patients while the infection was active and tracked those patients longitudinally over the course of disease. The collaborating institutions used their own protocols to collect whole blood in K2EDTA tubes. For TCRbeta analysis, collaborators shipped samples in one of three forms: frozen whole blood, isolated PBMCs, or DNA extracted from either of those sample types. TCRbeta CDR3 regions were amplified from genomic DNA by means of the immunoSEQ Assay, a bias-controlled multiplex PCR. The paper's processing steps were these. Nucleated cell counts per sample were estimated from amplification of reference gene primers within the assay. To quantify the absolute abundance of each unique TCRbeta CDR3 rearrangement, sequence reads were collapsed and filtered. For each sample, productive Simpson clonality was calculated by taking the square root of Simpson's diversity index across productive rearrangements. The clones in this table, taken by TCRdb from immuneACCESS, are in-frame only. Not every clone is retained; where verified, under half of the shortfall comes from an unresolved V gene, and the cause of the rest is unknown. V and J calls and clone size are those listed in that table; D and trimming were worked out from the DNA. Present in this sample are roughly 200,000 clones, 70% to 90% of which were seen just once. The ten largest clonotypes hold approximately 10% of the sample.

With respect to this clone: This receptor's antigen is unknown. Base qualities are not recorded, but no much larger clone differs from it by a single base.

At the junction V is shortened by 3 bases and J by 2 bases, with 11 bases in between. Counted from cysteine to phenylalanine, this CDR3 has 15 amino acids. Only the CDR3 DNA stays, 45 bases, in frame from base 1. CDR1 SGHTA and CDR2 FQGNSA were looked up in the germline V gene. This TCR came from a woman between 45 and 60 years old with COVID-19, enrolled during active disease. Recombination linked TRBV7-2 to TRBJ1-3; possibly the D gene is TRBD1, per 5 matching bases. The sequencing sample was made of peripheral blood. The CDR3 protein: CASSFGHGAGNTIYF. The DNA sequence follows: TGTGCCAGCAGCTTCGGACACGGCGCTGGAAACACCATATATTTT.